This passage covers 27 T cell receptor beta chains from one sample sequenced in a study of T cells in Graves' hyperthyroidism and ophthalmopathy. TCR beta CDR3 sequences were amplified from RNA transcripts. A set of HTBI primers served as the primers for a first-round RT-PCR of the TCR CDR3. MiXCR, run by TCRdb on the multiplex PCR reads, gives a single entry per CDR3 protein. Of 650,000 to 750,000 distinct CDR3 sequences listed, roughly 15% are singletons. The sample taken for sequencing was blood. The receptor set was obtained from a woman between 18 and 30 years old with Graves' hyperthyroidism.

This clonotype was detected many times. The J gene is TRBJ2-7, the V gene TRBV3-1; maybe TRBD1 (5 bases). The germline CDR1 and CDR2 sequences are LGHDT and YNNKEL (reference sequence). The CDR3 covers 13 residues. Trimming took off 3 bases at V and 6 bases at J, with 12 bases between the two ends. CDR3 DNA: TGTGCCAGCAGCCACCAGGGTATCGGCGAGCAGTACTTC. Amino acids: CASSHQGIGEQYF.

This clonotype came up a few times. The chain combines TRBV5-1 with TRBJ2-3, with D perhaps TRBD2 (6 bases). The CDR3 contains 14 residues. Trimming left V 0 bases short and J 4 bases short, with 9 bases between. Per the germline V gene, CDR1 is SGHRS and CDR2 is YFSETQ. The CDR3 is CASSLAGRPDTQYF. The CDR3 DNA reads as TGCGCCAGCAGCTTGGCCGGGAGACCAGATACGCAGTATTTT. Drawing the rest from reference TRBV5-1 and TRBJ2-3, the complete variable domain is KAGVTQTPRYLIKTRGQQVTLSCSPISGHRSVSWYQQTPGQGLQFLFEYFSETQRNKGNFPGRFSGRQFSNSRSEMNVSTLELGDSALYLCASSLAGRPDTQYFGPGTRLTVL.

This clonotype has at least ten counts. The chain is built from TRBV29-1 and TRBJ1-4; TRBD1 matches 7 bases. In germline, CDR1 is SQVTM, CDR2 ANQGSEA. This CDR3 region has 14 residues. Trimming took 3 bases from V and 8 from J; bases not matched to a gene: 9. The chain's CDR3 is CSVDSDRVGEKLFF. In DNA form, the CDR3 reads TGCAGCGTTGATAGCGACAGGGTGGGGGAAAAACTGTTTTTT.

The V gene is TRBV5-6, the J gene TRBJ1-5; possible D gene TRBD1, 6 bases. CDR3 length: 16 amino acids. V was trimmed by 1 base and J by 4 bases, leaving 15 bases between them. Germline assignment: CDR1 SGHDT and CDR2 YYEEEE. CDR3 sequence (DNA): TGTGCCAGCAGCTTGTCTCGGCAGGGGTGGAATCAGCCCCAGCATTTT. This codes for CASSLSRQGWNQPQHF.

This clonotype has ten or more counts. CDR3 sequence: CASNLRGGTYEQYF. In DNA form, the CDR3 reads TGTGCCAGCAACCTCAGGGGGGGGACCTACGAGCAGTACTTC. The chain recombines TRBV6-1 with TRBJ2-7; D possibly uses TRBD1 or TRBD2 (7 bases each). The CDR3 is 14 amino acids. Germline V gene sequence: CDR1 MNHNS, CDR2 SASEGT. V was clipped by 7 bases and J by 2 bases, with 15 bases between them.

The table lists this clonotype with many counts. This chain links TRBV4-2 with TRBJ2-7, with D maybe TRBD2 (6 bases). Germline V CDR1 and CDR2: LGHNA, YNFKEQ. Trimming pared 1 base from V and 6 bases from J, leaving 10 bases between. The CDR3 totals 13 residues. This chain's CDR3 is CASSQGDGGEQYF. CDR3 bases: TGTGCCAGCAGCCAAGGGGACGGGGGCGAGCAGTACTTC.

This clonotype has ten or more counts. The CDR3 is CSARSSGRVSYNEQFF. The CDR3 region has the DNA TGCAGTGCTAGAAGTAGCGGGAGGGTATCCTACAATGAGCAGTTCTTC. J is TRBJ2-1 and V is TRBV20-1, with 11 bases matching TRBD2. The CDR3 loop spans 16 amino acids. Germline V CDR1 and CDR2: DFQATT, SNEGSKA (reference sequence). Unmatched junction bases numbered 4, after V lost 2 bases and J lost 1 base.

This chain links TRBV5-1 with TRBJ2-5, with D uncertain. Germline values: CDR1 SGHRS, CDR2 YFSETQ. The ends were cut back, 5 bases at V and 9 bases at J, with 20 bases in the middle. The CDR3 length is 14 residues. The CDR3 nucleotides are TGCGCCAGCAGACTGGACGGTCCGTCGTGGGCCCAGTACTTC. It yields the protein CASRLDGPSWAQYF.

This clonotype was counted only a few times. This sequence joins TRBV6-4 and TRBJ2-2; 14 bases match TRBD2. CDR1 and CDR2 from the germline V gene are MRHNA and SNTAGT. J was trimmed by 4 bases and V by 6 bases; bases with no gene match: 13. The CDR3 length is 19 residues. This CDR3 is CASSRLAGGPEVGTGELFF. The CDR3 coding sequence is TGTGCCAGCAGCAGACTAGCGGGAGGGCCCGAAGTTGGCACCGGGGAGCTGTTTTTT.

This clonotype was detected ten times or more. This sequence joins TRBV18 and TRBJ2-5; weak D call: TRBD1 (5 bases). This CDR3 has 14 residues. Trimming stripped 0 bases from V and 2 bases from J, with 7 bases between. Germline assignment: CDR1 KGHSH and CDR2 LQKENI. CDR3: CASSPPGQQETQYF. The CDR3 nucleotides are TGTGCCAGCTCACCACCGGGGCAGCAAGAGACCCAGTACTTC. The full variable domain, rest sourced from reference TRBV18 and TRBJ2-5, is NAGVMQNPRHLVRRRGQEARLRCSPMKGHSHVYWYRQLPEEGLKFMVYLQKENIIDESGMPKERFSAEFPKEGPSILRIQQVVRGDSAAYFCASSPPGQQETQYFGPGTRLLVL.

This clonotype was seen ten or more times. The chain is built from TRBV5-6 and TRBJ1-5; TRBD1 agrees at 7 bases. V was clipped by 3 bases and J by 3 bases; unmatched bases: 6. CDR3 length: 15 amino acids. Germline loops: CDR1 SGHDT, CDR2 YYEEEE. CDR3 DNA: TGTGCCAGCAGCTCTTACACAGGGGCCAATCAGCCCCAGCATTTT. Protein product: CASSSYTGANQPQHF.

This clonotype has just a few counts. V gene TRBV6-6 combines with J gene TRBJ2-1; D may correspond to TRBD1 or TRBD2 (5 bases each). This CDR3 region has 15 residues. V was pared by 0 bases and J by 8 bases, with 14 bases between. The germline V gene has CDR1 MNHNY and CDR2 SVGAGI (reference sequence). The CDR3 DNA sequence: TGTGCCAGCAGTTACTCAGCGGATTGGGGCTATGAGCAGTTCTTC. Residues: CASSYSADWGYEQFF.

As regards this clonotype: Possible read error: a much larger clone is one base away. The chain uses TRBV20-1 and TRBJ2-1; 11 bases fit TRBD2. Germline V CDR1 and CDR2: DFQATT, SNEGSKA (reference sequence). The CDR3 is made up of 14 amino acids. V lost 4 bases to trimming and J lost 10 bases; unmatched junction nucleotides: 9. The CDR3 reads CSATLAGVLSEQFF. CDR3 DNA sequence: TGCAGTGCTACACTAGCGGGAGTTCTGAGCGAGCAGTTCTTC.

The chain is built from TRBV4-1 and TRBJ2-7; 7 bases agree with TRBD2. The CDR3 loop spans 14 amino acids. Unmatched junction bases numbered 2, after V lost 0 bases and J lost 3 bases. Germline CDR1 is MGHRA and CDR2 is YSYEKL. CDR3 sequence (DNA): TGCGCCAGCAGCCAAGAGGGAGGGCGCTACGAGCAGTACTTC. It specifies CASSQEGGRYEQYF.

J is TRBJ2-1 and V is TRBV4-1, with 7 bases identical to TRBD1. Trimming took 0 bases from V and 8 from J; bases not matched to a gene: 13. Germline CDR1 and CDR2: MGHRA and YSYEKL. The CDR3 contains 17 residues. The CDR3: CASSQDLRPGGIDEQFF. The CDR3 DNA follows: TGCGCCAGCAGCCAAGATTTACGGCCAGGGGGTATCGATGAGCAGTTCTTC.

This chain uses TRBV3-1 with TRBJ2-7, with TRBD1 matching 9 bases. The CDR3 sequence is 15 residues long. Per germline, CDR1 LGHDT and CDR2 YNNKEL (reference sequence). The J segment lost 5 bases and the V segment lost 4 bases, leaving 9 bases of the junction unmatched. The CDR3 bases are TGTGCCAGCAGCCCGAACAGGGGGCAGGTCGACGAGCAGTACTTC. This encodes CASSPNRGQVDEQYF.

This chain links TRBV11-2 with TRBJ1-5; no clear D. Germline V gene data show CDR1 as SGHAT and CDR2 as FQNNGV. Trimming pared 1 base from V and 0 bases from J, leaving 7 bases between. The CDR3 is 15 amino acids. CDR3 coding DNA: TGTGCCAGCAGCTTAGGACTGTATAGCAATCAGCCCCAGCATTTT. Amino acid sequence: CASSLGLYSNQPQHF.

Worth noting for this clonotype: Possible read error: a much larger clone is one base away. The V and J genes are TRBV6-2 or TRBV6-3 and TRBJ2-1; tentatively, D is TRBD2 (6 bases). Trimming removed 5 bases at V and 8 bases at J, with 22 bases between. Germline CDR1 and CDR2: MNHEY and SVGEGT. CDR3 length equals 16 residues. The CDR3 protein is CASSVRDARPGDEQFF. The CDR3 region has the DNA TGTGCCAGCAGTGTAAGGGACGCCCGCCCGGGGGATGAGCAGTTCTTC.

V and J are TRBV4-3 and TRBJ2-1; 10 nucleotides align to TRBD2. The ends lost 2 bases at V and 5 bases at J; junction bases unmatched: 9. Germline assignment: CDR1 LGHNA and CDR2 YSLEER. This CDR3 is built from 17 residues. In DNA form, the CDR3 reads TGCGCCAGCAGCCAAAGGGGCCTAGCGGGAGATCACAATGAGCAGTTCTTC. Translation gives CASSQRGLAGDHNEQFF.

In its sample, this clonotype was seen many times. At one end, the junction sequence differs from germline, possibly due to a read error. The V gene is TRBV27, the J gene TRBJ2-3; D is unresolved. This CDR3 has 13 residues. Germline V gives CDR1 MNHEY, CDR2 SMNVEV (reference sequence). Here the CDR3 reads CASSLLGTDTQYF. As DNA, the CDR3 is TGTGCCAGCAGCTTATTGGGCACAGATACGCAGTATTTT.

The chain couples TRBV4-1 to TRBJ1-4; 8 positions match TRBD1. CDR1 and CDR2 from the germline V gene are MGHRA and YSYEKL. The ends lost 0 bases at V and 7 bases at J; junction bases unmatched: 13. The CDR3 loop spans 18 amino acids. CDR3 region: CASSQDSARGPWSEKLFF. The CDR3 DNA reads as TGCGCCAGCAGCCAAGACTCCGCCAGGGGGCCCTGGAGTGAAAAACTGTTTTTT.

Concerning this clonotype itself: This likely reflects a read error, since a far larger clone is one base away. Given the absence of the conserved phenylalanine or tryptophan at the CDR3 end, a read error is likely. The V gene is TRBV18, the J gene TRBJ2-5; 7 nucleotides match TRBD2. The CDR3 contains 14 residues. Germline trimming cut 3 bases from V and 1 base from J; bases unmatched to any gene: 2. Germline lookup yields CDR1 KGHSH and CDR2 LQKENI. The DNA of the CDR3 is TGTGCCAGCTCACCTGCGGGAGTCCAAGAGACCCAGTACTTA. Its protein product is CASSPAGVQETQYL.

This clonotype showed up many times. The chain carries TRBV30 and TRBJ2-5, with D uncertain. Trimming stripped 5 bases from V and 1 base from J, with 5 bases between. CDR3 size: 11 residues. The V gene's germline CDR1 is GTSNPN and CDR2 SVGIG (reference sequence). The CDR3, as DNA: TGTGCCTGGGACTTCCAAGAGACCCAGTACTTC. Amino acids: CAWDFQETQYF.

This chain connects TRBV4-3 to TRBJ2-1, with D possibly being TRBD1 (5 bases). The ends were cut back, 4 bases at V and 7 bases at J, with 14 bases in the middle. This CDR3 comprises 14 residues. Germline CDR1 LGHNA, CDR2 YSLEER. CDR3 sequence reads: CASSREGAQNEQFF. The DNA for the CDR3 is TGCGCCAGCAGCCGCGAAGGGGCGCAAAATGAGCAGTTCTTC.

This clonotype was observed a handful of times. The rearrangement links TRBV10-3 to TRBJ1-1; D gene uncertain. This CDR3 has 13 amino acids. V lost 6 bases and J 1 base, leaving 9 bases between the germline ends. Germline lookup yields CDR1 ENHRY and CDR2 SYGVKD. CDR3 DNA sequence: TGTGCCATCAGAATTGGACCGAACACTGAAGCTTTCTTT. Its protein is CAIRIGPNTEAFF.

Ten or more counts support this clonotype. DNA for the CDR3: TGTGCCAGCAGCCAGTACGGTAGCGGGAGGTCTGAGCAGTTCTTC. Residues: CASSQYGSGRSEQFF. This chain uses TRBV7-3 with TRBJ2-1, with 10 bases aligning to TRBD2. Per the germline V gene, CDR1 is SGHTA and CDR2 is FQGTGA. V shed 5 bases and J 9 bases; nucleotides not matched to a gene: 10. The CDR3 is 15 amino acids.

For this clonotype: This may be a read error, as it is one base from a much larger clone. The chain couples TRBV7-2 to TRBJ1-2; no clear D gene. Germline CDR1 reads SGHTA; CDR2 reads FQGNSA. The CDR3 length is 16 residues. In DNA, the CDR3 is TGTGCCGGCAGCCTAGTCTGGACGGTAAACTTCTATGGCTACACCTTC. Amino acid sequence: CAGSLVWTVNFYGYTF.